This T cell receptor beta chain was sequenced in a study of regulatory T cells in long-lasting Graves disease. Study-wide background: Those with persistent Graves' disease had received antithyroid drugs for over 5 years with positive TSH receptor antibodies.

Time point of the sample: persistent/refractory GD, antithyroid drugs over 5 years with positive TRAb. PBMCs were the source of the RNA used for TCR sequencing. Library construction for TCR beta used iRepertoire HTBI primers and Arm-PCR of CDR3 regions. In the authors' methods: The identification of approximately 62 TRBV and 11 to 15 TRBJ segments was made across samples. MiXCR, applied by TCRdb to the multiplex PCR reads, yields one record per CDR3 protein. None of the V and J calls come from the authors' own analysis; TCRdb made them. The sample carries a few hundred thousand distinct CDR3 sequences, 20% to 30% recorded once. Whole-study results and caveats: Persistent Graves' patients showed less TCR diversity than newly diagnosed patients showed. Persistent patients had a count of shared public clonotypes (under 3,000) that exceeded that of new patients (approximately 920).

This clonotype was counted at least ten times. The antigen remains undetermined. Specimen: peripheral blood mononuclear cells (PBMCs), collected when the disease was refractory, from a patient treated with antithyroid drugs. This TCR derives from a female donor with Graves disease.

The CDR3 protein is CASSSGGHQNTEAFF. The CDR3 DNA reads TGTGCCAGCAGTTCGGGAGGACACCAGAACACTGAAGCTTTCTTT. The rearrangement links TRBV12-3 or TRBV12-4 to TRBJ1-1, with TRBD1 as a possible D gene (5 bases). V shed 4 bases and J shed 1 base, with 13 bases lying between them. The CDR3 spans 15 residues.